Here is one TCR beta chain with its context. This entry comes from a study of blood T cell repertoires in COVID-19. Study details: Whether acute or convalescent, the COVID-19 samples came from the United States, Italy and Spain. The analysed material was cDNA or gDNA that came from T cells, B-cell-depleted T cells, or PBMCs.

Per the authors' pipeline: Reference gene primer amplification gave estimated nucleated cell counts. Measured with immunoSEQ multiplex PCR; TCRdb has only the in-frame clones, and not every one. The D gene and trimming were derived from the DNA, and the V and J assignments and clone size from that table. The sample yields tens of thousands of clones, approximately 90% seen once. The germline CDR1 and CDR2 sequences are ENHRY and SYGVKD. The CDR3 runs to 17 residues. V lost 0 bases to trimming and J lost 3 bases; unmatched junction nucleotides: 10. This receptor was taken from a human donor in a cohort sampled during active COVID-19. The chain couples TRBV10-3 to TRBJ2-7, with 8 bases lining up with TRBD1. The material sequenced was peripheral blood. The CDR3 is CAISESTMDRASYEQYF. In nucleotides, the CDR3 is TGTGCCATCAGTGAGTCGACCATGGACAGGGCTAGCTACGAGCAGTACTTC.